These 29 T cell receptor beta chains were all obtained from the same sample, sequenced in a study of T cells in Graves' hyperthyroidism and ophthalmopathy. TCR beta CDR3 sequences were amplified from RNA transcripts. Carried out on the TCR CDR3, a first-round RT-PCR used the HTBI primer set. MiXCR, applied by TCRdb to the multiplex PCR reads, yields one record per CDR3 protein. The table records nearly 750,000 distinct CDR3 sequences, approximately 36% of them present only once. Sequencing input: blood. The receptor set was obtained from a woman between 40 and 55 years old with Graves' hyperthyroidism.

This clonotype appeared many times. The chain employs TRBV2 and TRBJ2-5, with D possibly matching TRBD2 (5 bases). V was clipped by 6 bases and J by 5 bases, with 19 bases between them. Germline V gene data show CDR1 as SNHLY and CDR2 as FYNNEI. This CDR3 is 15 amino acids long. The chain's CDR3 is CASRTPDGVQETQYF. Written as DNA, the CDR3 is TGTGCCAGCAGGACCCCTGACGGGGTACAGGAGACCCAGTACTTC.

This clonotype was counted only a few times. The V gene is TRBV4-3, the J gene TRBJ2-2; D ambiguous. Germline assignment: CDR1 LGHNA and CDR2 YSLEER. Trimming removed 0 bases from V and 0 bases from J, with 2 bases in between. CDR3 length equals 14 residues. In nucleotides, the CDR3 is TGCGCCAGCAGCCAAGAACCGAACACCGGGGAGCTGTTTTTT. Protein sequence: CASSQEPNTGELFF.

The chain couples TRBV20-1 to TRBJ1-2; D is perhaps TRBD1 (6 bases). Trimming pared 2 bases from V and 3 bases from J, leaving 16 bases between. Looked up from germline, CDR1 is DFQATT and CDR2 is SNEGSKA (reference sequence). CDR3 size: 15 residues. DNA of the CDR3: TGCAGTGCTAGAACACCCGGGGGGCTTGACTATGGCTACACCTTC. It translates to CSARTPGGLDYGYTF.

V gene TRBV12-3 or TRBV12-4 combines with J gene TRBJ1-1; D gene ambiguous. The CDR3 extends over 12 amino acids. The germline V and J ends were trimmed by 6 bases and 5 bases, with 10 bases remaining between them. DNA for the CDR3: TGTGCCAGCAGGATCTTCGGGACTGAAGCTTTCTTT. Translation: CASRIFGTEAFF.

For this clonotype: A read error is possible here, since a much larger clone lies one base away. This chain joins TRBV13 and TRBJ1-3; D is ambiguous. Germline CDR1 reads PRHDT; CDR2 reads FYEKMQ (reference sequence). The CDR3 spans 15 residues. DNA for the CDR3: TGTGCCAGCAGCACCGACGGATTCTCTGGAAACACCATGTATTTT. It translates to CASSTDGFSGNTMYF.

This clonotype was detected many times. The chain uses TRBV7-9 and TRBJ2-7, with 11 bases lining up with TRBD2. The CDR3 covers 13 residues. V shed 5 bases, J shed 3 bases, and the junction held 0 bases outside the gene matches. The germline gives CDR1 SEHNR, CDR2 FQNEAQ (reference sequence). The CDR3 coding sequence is TGTGCCAGCAGCACTAGCGGGGGCTACGAGCAGTACTTC. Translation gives CASSTSGGYEQYF.

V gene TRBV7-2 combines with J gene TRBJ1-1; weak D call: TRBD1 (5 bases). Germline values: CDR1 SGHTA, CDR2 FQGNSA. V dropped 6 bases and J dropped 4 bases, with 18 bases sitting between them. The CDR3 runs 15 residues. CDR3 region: CASSLYRRGSTEAFF. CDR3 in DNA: TGTGCCAGCAGTTTATATAGGCGGGGCAGCACTGAAGCTTTCTTT.

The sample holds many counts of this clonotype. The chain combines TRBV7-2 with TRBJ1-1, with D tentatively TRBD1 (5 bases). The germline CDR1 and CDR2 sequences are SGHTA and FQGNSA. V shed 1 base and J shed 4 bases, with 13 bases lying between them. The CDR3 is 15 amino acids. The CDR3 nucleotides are TGTGCCAGCAGCTTAGTTGGGGGGGTTAGCACTGAAGCTTTCTTT. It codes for CASSLVGGVSTEAFF.

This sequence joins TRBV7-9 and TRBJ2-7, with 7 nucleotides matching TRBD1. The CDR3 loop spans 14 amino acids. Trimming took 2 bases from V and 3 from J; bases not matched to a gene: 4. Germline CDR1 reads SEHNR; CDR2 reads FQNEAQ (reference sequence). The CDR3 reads CASSLLDRNYEQYF. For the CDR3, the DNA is TGTGCCAGCAGCTTACTGGACAGGAACTACGAGCAGTACTTC.

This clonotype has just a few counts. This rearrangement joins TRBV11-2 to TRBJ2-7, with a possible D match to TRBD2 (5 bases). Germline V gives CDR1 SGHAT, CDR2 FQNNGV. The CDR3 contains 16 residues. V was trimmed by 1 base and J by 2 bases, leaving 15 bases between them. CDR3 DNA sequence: TGTGCCAGCAGCTTAGTCGGCGGGTCCAAACCCTACGAGCAGTACTTC. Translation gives CASSLVGGSKPYEQYF.

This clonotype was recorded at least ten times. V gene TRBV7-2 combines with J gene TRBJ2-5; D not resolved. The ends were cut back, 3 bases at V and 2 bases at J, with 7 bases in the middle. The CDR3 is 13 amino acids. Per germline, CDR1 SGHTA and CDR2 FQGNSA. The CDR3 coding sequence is TGTGCCAGCAGCTTTTATGGGCAAGAGACCCAGTACTTC. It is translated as CASSFYGQETQYF.

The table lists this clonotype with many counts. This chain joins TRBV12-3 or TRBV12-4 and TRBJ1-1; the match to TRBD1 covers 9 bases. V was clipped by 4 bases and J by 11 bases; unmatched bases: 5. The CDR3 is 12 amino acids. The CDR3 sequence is CASSSQDRGAFF. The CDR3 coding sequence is TGTGCCAGCAGTTCTCAGGACAGGGGCGCTTTCTTT.

The chain's CDR3 is CASSLLGSSYNEQFF. The CDR3 nucleotides are TGTGCCAGCAGCTTACTCGGGAGCTCCTACAATGAGCAGTTCTTC. The chain is built from TRBV7-9 and TRBJ2-7; TRBD2 might be the D (6 bases). Matching the DNA end better, TRBJ2-1 makes the J call doubtful. CDR1 SEHNR and CDR2 FQNEAQ come from the germline V gene (reference sequence). The CDR3 spans 15 residues.

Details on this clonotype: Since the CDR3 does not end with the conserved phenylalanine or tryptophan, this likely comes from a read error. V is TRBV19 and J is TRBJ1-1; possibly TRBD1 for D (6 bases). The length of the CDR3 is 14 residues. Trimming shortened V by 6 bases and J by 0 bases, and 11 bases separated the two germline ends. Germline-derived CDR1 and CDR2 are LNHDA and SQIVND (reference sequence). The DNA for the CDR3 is TGTGCCAGTAGGCTGACAGGTTTGAACACTGAAGCTTTCCTT. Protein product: CASRLTGLNTEAFL.

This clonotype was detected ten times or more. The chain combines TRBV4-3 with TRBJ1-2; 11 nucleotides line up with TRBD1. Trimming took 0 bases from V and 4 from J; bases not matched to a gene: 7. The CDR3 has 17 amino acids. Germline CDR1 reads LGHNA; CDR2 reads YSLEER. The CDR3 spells CASSQDLRTGGGYGYTF. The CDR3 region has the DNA TGCGCCAGCAGCCAAGATCTAAGGACAGGGGGCGGCTATGGCTACACCTTC.

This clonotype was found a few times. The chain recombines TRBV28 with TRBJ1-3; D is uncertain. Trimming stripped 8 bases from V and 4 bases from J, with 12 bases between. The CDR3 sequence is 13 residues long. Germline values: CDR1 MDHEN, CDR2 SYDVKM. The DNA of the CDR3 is TGTGCCAGCTATGTCGGGCGCGGAAACACCATATATTTT. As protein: CASYVGRGNTIYF.

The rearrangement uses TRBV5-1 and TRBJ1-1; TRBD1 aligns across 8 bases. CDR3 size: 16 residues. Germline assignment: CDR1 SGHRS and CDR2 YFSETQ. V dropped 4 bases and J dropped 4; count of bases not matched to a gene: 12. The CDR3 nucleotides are TGCGCCAGCAGCCAAGTTACAGGGGGGTGGGGCACTGAAGCTTTCTTT. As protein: CASSQVTGGWGTEAFF.

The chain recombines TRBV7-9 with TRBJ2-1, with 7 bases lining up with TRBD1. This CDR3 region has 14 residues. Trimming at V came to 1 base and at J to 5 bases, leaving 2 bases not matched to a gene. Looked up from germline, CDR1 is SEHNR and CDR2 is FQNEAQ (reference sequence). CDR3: CASSLDRGHNEQFF. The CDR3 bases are TGTGCCAGCAGCTTAGACAGGGGACACAATGAGCAGTTCTTC.

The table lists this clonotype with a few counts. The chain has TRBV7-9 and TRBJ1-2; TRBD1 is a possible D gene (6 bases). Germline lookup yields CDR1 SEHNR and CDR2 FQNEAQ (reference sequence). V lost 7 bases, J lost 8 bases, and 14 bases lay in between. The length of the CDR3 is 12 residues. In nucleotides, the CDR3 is TGTGCCAGCACCCCGTGGAGGGGGGGCTACACCTTC. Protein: CASTPWRGGYTF.

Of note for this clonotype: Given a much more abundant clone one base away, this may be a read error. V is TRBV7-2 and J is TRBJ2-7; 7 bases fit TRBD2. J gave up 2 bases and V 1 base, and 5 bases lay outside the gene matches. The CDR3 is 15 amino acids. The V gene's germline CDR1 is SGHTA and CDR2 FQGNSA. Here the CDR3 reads CASSLDMTSTYEQYF. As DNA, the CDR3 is TGTGCCAGCAGCTTAGATATGACTAGCACCTACGAGCAGTACTTC.

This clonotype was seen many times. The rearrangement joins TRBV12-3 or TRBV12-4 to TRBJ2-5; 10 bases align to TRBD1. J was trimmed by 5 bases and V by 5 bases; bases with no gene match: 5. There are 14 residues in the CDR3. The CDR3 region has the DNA TGTGCCAGCAGTCCCGGGACAGGGGAGGAGACCCAGTACTTC. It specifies CASSPGTGEETQYF.

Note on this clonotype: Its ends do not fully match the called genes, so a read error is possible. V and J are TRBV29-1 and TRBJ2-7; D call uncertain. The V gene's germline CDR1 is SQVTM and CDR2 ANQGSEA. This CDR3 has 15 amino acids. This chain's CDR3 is CSAEETSHPSYEQYF. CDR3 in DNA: TGCAGCGCTGAAGAAACGTCGCATCCTTCCTACGAGCAGTACTTC.

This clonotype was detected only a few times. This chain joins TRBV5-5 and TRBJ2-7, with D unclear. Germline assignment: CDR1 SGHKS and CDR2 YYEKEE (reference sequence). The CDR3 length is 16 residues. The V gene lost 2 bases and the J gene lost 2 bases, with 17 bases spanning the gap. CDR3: CASSFSAHPLTYEQYF. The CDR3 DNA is TGTGCCAGCAGCTTCTCTGCACACCCACTCACCTACGAGCAGTACTTC. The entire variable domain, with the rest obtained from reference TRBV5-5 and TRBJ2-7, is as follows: DAGVTQSPTHLIKTRGQQVTLRCSPISGHKSVSWYQQVLGQGPQFIFQYYEKEERGRGNFPDRFSARQFPNYSSELNVNALLLGDSALYLCASSFSAHPLTYEQYFGPGTRLTVT.

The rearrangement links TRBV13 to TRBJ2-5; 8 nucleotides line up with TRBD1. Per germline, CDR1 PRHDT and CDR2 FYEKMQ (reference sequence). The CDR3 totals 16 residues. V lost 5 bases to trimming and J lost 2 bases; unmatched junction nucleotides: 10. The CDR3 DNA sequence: TGTGCCAGCAGCCCGGACAGGGCTTGGCATCAAGAGACCCAGTACTTC. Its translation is CASSPDRAWHQETQYF. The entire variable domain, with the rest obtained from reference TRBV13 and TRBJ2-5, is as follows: AAGVIQSPRHLIKEKRETATLKCYPIPRHDTVYWYQQGPGQDPQFLISFYEKMQSDKGSIPDRFSAQQFSDYHSELNMSSLELGDSALYFCASSPDRAWHQETQYFGPGTRLLVL.

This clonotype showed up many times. The CDR3 nucleotides are TGTGCCAGCAGTCCCAGCCCTACAGGGGTCGGCTACACCTTC. It is translated as CASSPSPTGVGYTF. The J gene is TRBJ1-2, the V gene TRBV12-3 or TRBV12-4; 7 positions agree with TRBD1. The CDR3 totals 14 residues. V shed 5 bases, J shed 8 bases, and the junction held 11 bases outside the gene matches.

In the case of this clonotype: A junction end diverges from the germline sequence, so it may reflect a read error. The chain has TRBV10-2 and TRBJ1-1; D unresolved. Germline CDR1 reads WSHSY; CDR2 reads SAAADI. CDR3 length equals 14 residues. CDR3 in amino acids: CASSMATQDTEAFF. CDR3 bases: TGTGCCAGCAGTATGGCAACTCAGGACACTGAAGCTTTCTTT.

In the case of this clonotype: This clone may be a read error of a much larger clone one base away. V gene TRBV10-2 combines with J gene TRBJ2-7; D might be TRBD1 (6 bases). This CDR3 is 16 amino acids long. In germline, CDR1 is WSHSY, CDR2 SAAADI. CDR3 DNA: TGCGCCAGCAGCGGGTATTCGGTCCAGGGGCCATACGGGCAGTACTTC. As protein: CASSGYSVQGPYGQYF.

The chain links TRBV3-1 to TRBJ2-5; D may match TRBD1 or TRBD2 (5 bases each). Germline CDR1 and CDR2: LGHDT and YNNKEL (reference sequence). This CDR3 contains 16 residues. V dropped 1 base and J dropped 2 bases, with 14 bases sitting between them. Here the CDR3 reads CASSQASRGMQETQYF. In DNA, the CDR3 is TGTGCCAGCAGCCAAGCTTCACGGGGCATGCAAGAGACCCAGTACTTC.

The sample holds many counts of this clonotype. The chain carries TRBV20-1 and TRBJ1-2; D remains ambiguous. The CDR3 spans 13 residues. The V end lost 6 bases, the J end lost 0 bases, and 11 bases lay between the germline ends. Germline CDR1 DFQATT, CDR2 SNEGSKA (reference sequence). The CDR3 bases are TGCAGTGCCTGGGCGGGGACTAACTATGGCTACACCTTC. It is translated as CSAWAGTNYGYTF.